These 24 T cell receptor beta chains were sequenced from one sample in a study of T cell responses to AZD1222 COVID-19 vaccine. Only in-frame clones appear in the TCRdb table, and some are missing; sequencing was by immunoSEQ multiplex PCR. The sample carries around 88,000 clones, about 90% recorded once. Here the sequenced sample was peripheral blood, taken on day 0 of AZD1222 vaccination. The receptors were sampled from an adult in good health.

By its share, this clone is medium-sized. The CDR3, as DNA: TGTGCCAGCAGTGACTCCACAGGGGGCTACAATGAGCAGTTCTTC. Translating gives CASSDSTGGYNEQFF. This sequence joins TRBV6-4 and TRBJ2-1; 8 nucleotides line up with TRBD1. V lost 0 bases and J lost 3; bases outside the gene matches: 1. CDR3 size: 15 residues. Germline loops: CDR1 MRHNA, CDR2 SNTAGT.

V is TRBV18 and J is TRBJ1-6, with TRBD1 identical over 7 bases. This CDR3 comprises 15 residues. The V segment lost 5 bases and the J segment 0 bases; nucleotides outside the gene matches: 1. The germline V gene encodes CDR1 KGHSH and CDR2 LQKENI. The CDR3 DNA follows: TGTGCCAGCTCAACAGGGGACTCCTATAATTCACCCCTCCACTTT. It encodes CASSTGDSYNSPLHF. Supplemented by reference TRBV18 and TRBJ1-6, the full variable domain reads NAGVMQNPRHLVRRRGQEARLRCSPMKGHSHVYWYRQLPEEGLKFMVYLQKENIIDESGMPKERFSAEFPKEGPSILRIQQVVRGDSAAYFCASSTGDSYNSPLHFGNGTRLTVT.

The chain joins TRBV3-1 (or the pseudogene TRBV3-2) to TRBJ2-5; D possibly uses TRBD1 or TRBD2 (6 bases each). The CDR3 runs 13 residues. Between the trimmed V and J ends, which lost 1 base and 7 bases, there was a span of 10 bases. CDR1 is LGHDT and CDR2 is YNNKEL in the germline V gene (reference sequence). The CDR3 nucleotides are TGTGCCAGCAGCCAAGGGACAGCGGGGACCCAGTACTTC. It codes for CASSQGTAGTQYF.

The chain has TRBV6-5 and TRBJ1-6, with D perhaps matching TRBD1 (6 bases). In germline, CDR1 is MNHEY, CDR2 SVGAGI. The V gene lost 4 bases and the J gene lost 9 bases, with 19 bases spanning the gap. The length of the CDR3 is 16 residues. The DNA of the CDR3 is TGTGCCAGCAGTTTGGGGCGGGACATCAGCTTTTCACCCCTCCACTTT. It yields the protein CASSLGRDISFSPLHF.

This clone was seen only once. This chain connects TRBV3-1 (or the pseudogene TRBV3-2) to TRBJ2-2; TRBD1 might be the D (9 bases). This CDR3 has 19 amino acids. Trimming removed 1 base from V and 3 bases from J, with 21 bases in between. From germline, CDR1 is LGHDT and CDR2 YNNKEL (reference sequence). The CDR3 nucleotides read TGTGCCAGCAGCCAAGGGGAGCGGGGGACAGGGCTCGACACCGGGGAGCTGTTTTTT. It yields the protein CASSQGERGTGLDTGELFF.

V usage is TRBV10-3 and J usage is TRBJ2-3, with 8 nucleotides matching TRBD2. The germline CDR1 and CDR2 sequences are ENHRY and SYGVKD. The length of the CDR3 is 15 residues. V gave up 7 bases and J gave up 4 bases; unmatched junction bases: 10. CDR3 sequence: CAITLGSGSPDTQYF. The CDR3 coding sequence is TGTGCCATCACCCTGGGGAGCGGGAGTCCAGATACGCAGTATTTT.

The chain is built from TRBV19 and TRBJ1-2, with a tentative D call TRBD1 (6 bases). The ends were cut back, 5 bases at V and 2 bases at J, with 15 bases in the middle. Germline CDR1 and CDR2: LNHDA and SQIVND (reference sequence). The CDR3 has 15 residues. In DNA form, the CDR3 reads TGTGCCAGTAGTGAAACAGGGACCCTCAACTATGGCTACACCTTC. Translating gives CASSETGTLNYGYTF.

V usage is TRBV6-6 and J usage is TRBJ1-5; D is perhaps TRBD1 (6 bases). The CDR3 sequence is 16 residues long. CDR1 and CDR2 (germline): MNHNY, SVGAGI (reference sequence). With 4 bases removed from V and 0 bases from J, the gap between germline ends came to 13 bases. This chain's CDR3 is CASSSFQGSSNQPQHF. CDR3 coding DNA: TGTGCCAGCAGTTCATTTCAGGGGTCTAGCAATCAGCCCCAGCATTTT.

V and J are TRBV9 and TRBJ2-7, with D unclear. Trimming shortened V by 2 bases and J by 7 bases, and 16 bases separated the two germline ends. The germline CDR1 and CDR2 sequences are SGDLS and YYNGEE. The CDR3 is 14 amino acids. The CDR3 reads CASSVGPLNGEQYF. The CDR3 bases are TGTGCCAGCAGCGTGGGTCCGCTTAACGGGGAGCAGTACTTC.

The chain links TRBV30 to TRBJ1-5; D is unclear. Germline lookup yields CDR1 GTSNPN and CDR2 SVGIG (reference sequence). This CDR3 has 12 amino acids. V was trimmed by 1 base and J by 1 base, leaving 2 bases between them. The CDR3 protein is CAWSDSNQPQHF. The CDR3 DNA reads TGTGCCTGGAGTGACAGCAATCAGCCCCAGCATTTT.

The rearrangement joins TRBV29-1 to TRBJ2-1; D gene uncertain. The CDR3 totals 15 residues. Germline CDR1 and CDR2: SQVTM and ANQGSEA. V lost 0 bases and J 5 bases, leaving 14 bases between the germline ends. DNA of the CDR3: TGCAGCGTTGAAGATCTAACAACCGGTCACAATGAGCAGTTCTTC. It specifies CSVEDLTTGHNEQFF.

This clone came up once. This chain uses TRBV28 with TRBJ1-5; D remains unclear. The CDR3 is 15 amino acids. From germline, CDR1 is MDHEN and CDR2 SYDVKM. Deletions cut 6 bases from V and 3 bases from J, with 15 bases between. This CDR3 is CASSPRYESNQPQHF. CDR3 nucleotide sequence: TGTGCCAGCAGCCCCAGGTACGAGTCCAATCAGCCCCAGCATTTT.

The rearrangement links TRBV3-1 (or the pseudogene TRBV3-2) to TRBJ1-2, with D perhaps TRBD1 (5 bases). V lost 1 base, J lost 6 bases, and 9 bases lay in between. CDR3 length equals 13 residues. Germline CDR1 is LGHDT and CDR2 is YNNKEL (reference sequence). The CDR3 here is CASSQVIGDGYTF. The CDR3 bases are TGTGCCAGCAGCCAAGTTATAGGGGATGGCTACACCTTC.

This rearrangement joins TRBV28 to TRBJ1-4; tentative D call: TRBD1 (5 bases). V dropped 3 bases and J dropped 3 bases, with 11 bases sitting between them. Germline V gene lookup returns CDR1 MDHEN and CDR2 SYDVKM. The CDR3 length is 15 residues. CDR3 loop: CASSFIGAANEKLFF. CDR3 DNA: TGTGCCAGCAGTTTTATAGGGGCGGCTAATGAAAAACTGTTTTTT.

The V call is TRBV6-4, the J call TRBJ2-1, with a possible D match to TRBD2 (5 bases). V was shortened by 0 bases and J by 0 bases, with 9 bases between the two germline ends. This CDR3 has 16 amino acids. The V gene's germline CDR1 is MRHNA and CDR2 SNTAGT. As DNA, the CDR3 is TGTGCCAGCAGTGACTCTAGCGAGAGCTCCTACAATGAGCAGTTCTTC. Its protein is CASSDSSESSYNEQFF.

CDR3 nucleotide sequence: TGTGCCAGCAGCTCCGTAGCGGGAGTAAGAACCGGGGAGCTGTTTTTT. It yields the protein CASSSVAGVRTGELFF. The chain carries TRBV7-3 and TRBJ2-2; 9 bases map to TRBD2. CDR1 and CDR2 (germline): SGHTA, FQGTGA. The CDR3 covers 16 residues. V lost 4 bases, J lost 5 bases, and 8 bases stayed unmatched.

The V and J genes are TRBV11-3 and TRBJ2-3, with D perhaps assigned TRBD1 or TRBD2 (6 bases each). The ends were cut back, 4 bases at V and 2 bases at J, with 16 bases in the middle. CDR1 and CDR2 from the germline V gene are SGHNT and YENEEA. This CDR3 contains 16 residues. CDR3 bases: TGTGCCAGCAGCTCCGAGGGGGGTCGTCCCACAGATACGCAGTATTTT. Protein sequence: CASSSEGGRPTDTQYF.

This clone has just one count. The chain recombines TRBV6-4 with TRBJ1-6, with a possible D match to TRBD1 (6 bases). Germline CDR1 MRHNA, CDR2 SNTAGT. The V gene lost 4 bases and the J gene lost 10 bases, with 14 bases spanning the gap. The CDR3 contains 14 residues. The CDR3 nucleotides read TGTGCCAGCAGTGTCACAGGGATGGGATCACCCCTCCACTTT. Its translation is CASSVTGMGSPLHF.

V usage is TRBV27 and J usage is TRBJ1-3, with no clear D. This CDR3 has 11 amino acids. V lost 10 bases and J 11 bases, leaving 15 bases between the germline ends. Germline V CDR1 and CDR2: MNHEY, SMNVEV (reference sequence). CDR3 bases: TGTGCCAACCCGCTCGGGCGGGCCATATATTTT. Translating gives CANPLGRAIYF.

This CDR3 is CASGQQGGGQPQHF. The CDR3, as DNA: TGTGCCAGCGGACAACAGGGGGGTGGTCAGCCCCAGCATTTT. This chain joins TRBV2 and TRBJ1-5; 8 bases are shared with TRBD1. This CDR3 has 14 amino acids. With V trimmed by 8 bases and J by 6 bases, 9 bases remained unmatched. Germline CDR1 reads SNHLY; CDR2 reads FYNNEI.

This CDR3 is CASSPDRVTEAFF. The CDR3 DNA is TGTGCCAGCTCACCCGACAGGGTTACTGAAGCTTTCTTT. The chain uses TRBV18 and TRBJ1-1, with 7 nucleotides matching TRBD1. Trimming took 3 bases from V and 5 from J; bases not matched to a gene: 3. The CDR3 sequence is 13 residues long. The germline CDR1 and CDR2 sequences are KGHSH and LQKENI.

The CDR3 protein is CASSERLRTGELFF. The CDR3 DNA sequence: TGCGCCAGCAGTGAAAGGCTACGAACCGGGGAGCTGTTTTTT. The V call is TRBV10-1, the J call TRBJ2-2; no reliable D call. The CDR3 runs 14 residues. Germline V gives CDR1 WNHNN, CDR2 SYGVQD (reference sequence). V was cut by 3 bases and J by 5 bases, with 10 bases left in between.

This clone has just one count. The chain has TRBV6-5 and TRBJ1-3; D not resolved. The CDR3 has 14 amino acids. V lost 11 bases, J lost 3 bases, and 17 bases lay in between. CDR1 is MNHEY, CDR2 SVGAGI, per germline. The chain's CDR3 is CAARDSSRGNTIYF. DNA of the CDR3: TGTGCCGCCCGAGACTCATCTCGTGGAAACACCATATATTTT.

The chain joins TRBV12-2 to TRBJ2-7; TRBD2 is the table's D call and was not checked against the DNA. TRBV12-2 is termed a pseudogene. The CDR3 extends over 15 amino acids. The CDR3 DNA follows: TGTGCAAGTCGCTTGACCGAGCAGCGATCCTACGAGCAGTACTTC. Amino acids: CASRLTEQRSYEQYF.